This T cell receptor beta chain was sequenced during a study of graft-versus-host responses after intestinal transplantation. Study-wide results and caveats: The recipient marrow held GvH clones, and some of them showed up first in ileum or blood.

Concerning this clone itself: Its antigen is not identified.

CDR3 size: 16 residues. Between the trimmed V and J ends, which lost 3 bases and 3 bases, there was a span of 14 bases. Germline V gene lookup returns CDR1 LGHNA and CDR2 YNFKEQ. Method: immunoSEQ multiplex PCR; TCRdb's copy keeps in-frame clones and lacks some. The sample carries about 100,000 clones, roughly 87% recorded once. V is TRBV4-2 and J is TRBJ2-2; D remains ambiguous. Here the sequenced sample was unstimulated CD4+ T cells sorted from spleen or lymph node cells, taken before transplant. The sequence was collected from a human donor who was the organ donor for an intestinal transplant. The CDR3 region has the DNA TGTGCCAGCAGCCATCTTGGCGGCACAGACACCGGGGAGCTGTTTTTT. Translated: CASSHLGGTDTGELFF.